This entry concerns a single T cell receptor (beta chain). Its antigen is not known. This entry comes from a study of identical twins. With V trimmed by 10 bases and J by 2 bases, 10 bases remained unmatched. The length of the CDR3 is 15 residues. CDR1 is MNHNS and CDR2 is SASEGT in the germline V gene. TCRdb ran MiXCR on the 5' RACE reads and lists one entry per CDR3 protein. Among 450,000 to 600,000 distinct CDR3 sequences listed, approximately 20% were seen once. The study, taken as a whole, reports: Insertions were fewer in abundant cord blood beta clonotypes, whereas memory repertoires showed none of this pattern. Zero-insertion results could be subject to partial confounding by invariant MAIT and iNKT cells. Twin pairs' shared out-of-frame alpha sequences were enriched in low generation probability.

These data also formed part of another study, on yellow fever vaccine responses in identical twins. That publication notes: Reportedly, twins' vaccine T cell responses looked partly convergent and partly personalized.

This clonotype was obtained from a young woman in good health. The genes are TRBV6-1 and TRBJ2-2; TRBD1 agrees at 7 bases. Sequencing input: CD4+ T cells sorted from blood. The DNA of the CDR3 is TGTGCCACCCGACCGGGACAGATTAACACCGGGGAGCTGTTTTTT. Translated, it gives CATRPGQINTGELFF.